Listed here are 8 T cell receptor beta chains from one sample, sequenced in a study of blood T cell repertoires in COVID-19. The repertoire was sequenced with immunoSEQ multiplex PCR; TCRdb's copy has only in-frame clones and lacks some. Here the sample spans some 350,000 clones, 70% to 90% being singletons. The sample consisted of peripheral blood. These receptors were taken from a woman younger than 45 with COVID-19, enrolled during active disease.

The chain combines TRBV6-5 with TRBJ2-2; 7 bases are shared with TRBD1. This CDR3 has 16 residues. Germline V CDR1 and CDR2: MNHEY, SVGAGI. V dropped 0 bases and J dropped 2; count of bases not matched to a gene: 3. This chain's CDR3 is CASSYSGQLNTGELFF. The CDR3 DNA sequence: TGTGCCAGCAGTTACTCGGGACAGTTAAACACCGGGGAGCTGTTTTTT.

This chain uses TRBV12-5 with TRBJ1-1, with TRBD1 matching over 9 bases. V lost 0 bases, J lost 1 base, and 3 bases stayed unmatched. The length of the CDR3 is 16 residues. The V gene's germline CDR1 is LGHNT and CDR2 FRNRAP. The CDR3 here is CASGLVGTGSNTEAFF. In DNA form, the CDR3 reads TGTGCTAGTGGTTTGGTAGGGACAGGGTCGAACACTGAAGCTTTCTTT.

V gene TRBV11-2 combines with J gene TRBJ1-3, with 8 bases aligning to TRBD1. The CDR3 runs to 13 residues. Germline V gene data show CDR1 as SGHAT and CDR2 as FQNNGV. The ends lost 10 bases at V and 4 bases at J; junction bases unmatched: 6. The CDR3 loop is CATRQGKGNTIYF. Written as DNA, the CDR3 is TGTGCCACAAGACAGGGGAAGGGAAACACCATATATTTT.

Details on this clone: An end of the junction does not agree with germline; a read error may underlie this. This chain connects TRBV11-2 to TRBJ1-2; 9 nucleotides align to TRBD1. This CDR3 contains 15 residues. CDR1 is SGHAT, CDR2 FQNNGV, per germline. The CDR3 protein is CASSIDGTGYYGYTF. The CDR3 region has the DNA TGTGCCAGCAGCATAGACGGGACAGGGTACTATGGCTACACCTTC.

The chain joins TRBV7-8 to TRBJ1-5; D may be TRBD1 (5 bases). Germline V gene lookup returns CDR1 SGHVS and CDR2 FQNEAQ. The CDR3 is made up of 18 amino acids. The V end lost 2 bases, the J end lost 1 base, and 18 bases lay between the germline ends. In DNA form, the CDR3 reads TGTGCCAGCAGCTTACTGCCAGGGATACCCCGAAGCAATCAGCCCCAGCATTTT. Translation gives CASSLLPGIPRSNQPQHF.

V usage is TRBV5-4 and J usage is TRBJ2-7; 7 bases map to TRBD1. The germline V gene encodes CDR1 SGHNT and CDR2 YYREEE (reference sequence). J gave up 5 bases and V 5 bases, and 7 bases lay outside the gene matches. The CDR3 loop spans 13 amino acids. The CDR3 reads CASSPQGLDEQYF. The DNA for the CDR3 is TGTGCCAGCAGTCCACAGGGGTTGGACGAGCAGTACTTC.

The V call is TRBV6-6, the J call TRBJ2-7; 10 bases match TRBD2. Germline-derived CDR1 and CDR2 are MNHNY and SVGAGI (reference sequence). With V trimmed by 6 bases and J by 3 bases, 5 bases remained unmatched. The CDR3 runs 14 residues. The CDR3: CASRPGLADYEQYV. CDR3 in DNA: TGTGCCAGCAGACCCGGACTAGCGGACTACGAGCAGTACGTC.

The CDR3 coding sequence is TGTGCCAGCAGTTATGGGTGGCGGGGCACCGGGGAGCTGTTTTTT. Translation gives CASSYGWRGTGELFF. The J gene is TRBJ2-2, the V gene TRBV6-5; D perhaps matches TRBD2 (6 bases). The ends were cut back, 3 bases at V and 4 bases at J, with 12 bases in the middle. CDR1 MNHEY and CDR2 SVGAGI come from the germline V gene. The CDR3 consists of 15 residues.